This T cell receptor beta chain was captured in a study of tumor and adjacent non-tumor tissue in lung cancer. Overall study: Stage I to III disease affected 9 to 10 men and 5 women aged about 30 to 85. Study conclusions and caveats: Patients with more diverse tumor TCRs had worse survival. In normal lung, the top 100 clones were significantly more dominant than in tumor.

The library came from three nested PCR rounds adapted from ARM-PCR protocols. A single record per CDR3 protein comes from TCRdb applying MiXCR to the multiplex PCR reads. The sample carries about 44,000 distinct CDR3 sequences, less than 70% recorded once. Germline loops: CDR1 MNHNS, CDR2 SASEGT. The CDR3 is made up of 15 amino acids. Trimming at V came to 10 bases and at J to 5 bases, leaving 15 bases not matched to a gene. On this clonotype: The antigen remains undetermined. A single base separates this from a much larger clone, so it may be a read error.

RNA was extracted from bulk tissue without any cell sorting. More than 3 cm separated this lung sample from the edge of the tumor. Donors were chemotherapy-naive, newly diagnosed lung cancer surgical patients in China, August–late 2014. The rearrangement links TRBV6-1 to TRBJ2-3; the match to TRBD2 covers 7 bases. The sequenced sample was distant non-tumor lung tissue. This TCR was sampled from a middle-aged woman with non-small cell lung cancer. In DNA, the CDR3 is TGTGCCACCGTACTCCATAGCGGGCTAGTAGATACGCAGTATTTT. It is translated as CATVLHSGLVDTQYF.